Below, one TCR beta chain is given with its context. This entry is derived from a study of monozygotic twins with inflammatory bowel disease. TCRdb reworked the 5' RACE reads into one entry per CDR3 protein, no DNA. The table counts under 200,000 distinct CDR3 sequences; around 2.4% lies in the top ten. This receptor was taken from a human donor with ulcerative colitis or Crohn's disease, or a healthy co-twin of an affected twin (not recorded which). Sequencing was carried out using blood.

The CDR3 region is CATSERGYNQPQHF. The chain combines TRBV24-1 with TRBJ1-5; TCRdb indicates TRBD1, and absent DNA this call remains unverified. This CDR3 has 14 amino acids. Germline CDR1 and CDR2: KGHDR and SFDVKD.